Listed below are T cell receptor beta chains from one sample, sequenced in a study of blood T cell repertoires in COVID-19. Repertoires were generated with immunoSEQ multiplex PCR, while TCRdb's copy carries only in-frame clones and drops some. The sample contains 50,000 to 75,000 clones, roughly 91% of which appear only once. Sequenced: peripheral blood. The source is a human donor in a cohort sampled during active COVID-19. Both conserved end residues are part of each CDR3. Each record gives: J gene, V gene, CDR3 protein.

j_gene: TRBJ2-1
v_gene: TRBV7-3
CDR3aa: CASSLTTGSPFQIF

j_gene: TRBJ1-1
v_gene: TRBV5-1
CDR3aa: CASSLGASGRGTEAFF

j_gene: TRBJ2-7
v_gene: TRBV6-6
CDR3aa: CASSSNYEQYF

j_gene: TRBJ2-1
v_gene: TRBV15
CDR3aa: CATSRSTSGGDNEQFF

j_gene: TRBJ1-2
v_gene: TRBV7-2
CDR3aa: CASSFSRGADGYTF

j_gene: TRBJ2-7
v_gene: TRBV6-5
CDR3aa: CASSYDHRSNEQYF

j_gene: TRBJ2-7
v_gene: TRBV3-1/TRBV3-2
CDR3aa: CASSRAGGTYEQYF

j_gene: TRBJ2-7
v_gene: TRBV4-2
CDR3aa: CASSLQGTGSYEQYF

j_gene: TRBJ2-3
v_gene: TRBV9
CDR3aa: CASSADLADPNPDTQYF

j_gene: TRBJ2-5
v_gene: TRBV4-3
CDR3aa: CASSQVSRASGRGTQYF

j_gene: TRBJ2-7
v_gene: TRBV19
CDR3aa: CASSMGVTYEQYF